This entry describes one T cell receptor (beta chain). The data are from a study of blood T cell repertoires in COVID-19. CDR1 SGHRS and CDR2 YFSETQ come from the germline V gene. The CDR3 extends over 15 amino acids. The J segment lost 0 bases and the V segment lost 5 bases, leaving 4 bases of the junction unmatched. Only in-frame clones appear in the TCRdb table, and some are missing; sequencing was by immunoSEQ multiplex PCR. The sample holds 250,000 to 400,000 clones, under 90% seen once. The sequence was obtained from a woman in her thirties with COVID-19, enrolled during active disease. The sequenced sample consisted of peripheral blood. The chain uses TRBV5-1 and TRBJ2-2; 7 bases fit TRBD2. The CDR3 protein is CASRASGTNTGELFF. The CDR3 bases are TGCGCCAGCAGGGCGAGCGGGACGAACACCGGGGAGCTGTTTTTT.